These 27 T cell receptor beta chains were sequenced from one sample in a study of PD-1 blockade in classical Hodgkin lymphoma. The sample's time point: newly diagnosed, previously untreated cHL patient sample. Negative selection with magnetic separation was used to purify CD4+ T cells from thawed PBMCs. Clones were sequenced by immunoSEQ multiplex PCR, and TCRdb holds only the in-frame ones, with some missing. The sample holds approximately 25,000 clones; about 89% are singletons and the top ten take more than 0.45%. The sequenced material came from CD4+ T cells from blood. The receptors shown here come from a human donor with classical Hodgkin lymphoma.

The V call is TRBV7-2, the J call TRBJ2-7, with D hard to call. CDR1 is SGHTA, CDR2 FQGNSA, per germline. Deletions cut 1 base from V and 6 bases from J, with 13 bases between. This CDR3 has 14 residues. CDR3 sequence (DNA): TGTGCCAGCAGCTTAGGACGGGCCTCCCTCGAGCAGTACTTC. This gives the protein CASSLGRASLEQYF. Full variable domain (remainder filled in from reference TRBV7-2 and TRBJ2-7): GAGVSQSPSNKVTEKGKDVELRCDPISGHTALYWYRQSLGQGLEFLIYFQGNSAPDKSGLPSDRFSAERTGGSVSTLTIQRTQQEDSAVYLCASSLGRASLEQYFGPGTRLTVT.

The chain uses TRBV11-3 and TRBJ2-5, with D unresolved. The germline gives CDR1 SGHNT, CDR2 YENEEA. This CDR3 is built from 12 residues. Between the trimmed V and J ends, which lost 0 bases and 5 bases, there was a span of 4 bases. In DNA form, the CDR3 reads TGTGCCAGCAGCTTAGAAGGGGAGACCCAGTACTTC. As protein: CASSLEGETQYF.

As DNA, the CDR3 is TGCGCCAGCAGCCAAGATTCAGGACAGGGCTACGAGCAGTACTTC. This codes for CASSQDSGQGYEQYF. The J gene is TRBJ2-7, the V gene TRBV4-3; 8 nucleotides match TRBD1. CDR3 length equals 15 residues. Germline trimming cut 0 bases from V and 3 bases from J; bases unmatched to any gene: 4. In germline, CDR1 is LGHNA, CDR2 YSLEER.

The CDR3 spells CASSEAPWDTIYF. CDR3 DNA: TGTGCCAGCAGTGAAGCCCCTTGGGACACCATATATTTT. V usage is TRBV6-1 and J usage is TRBJ1-3; no reliable D call. The ends were cut back, 0 bases at V and 8 bases at J, with 8 bases in the middle. Per the germline V gene, CDR1 is MNHNS and CDR2 is SASEGT. The CDR3 spans 13 residues.

This clone was counted only a few times. This rearrangement joins TRBV6-5 to TRBJ1-2; the D gene is possibly TRBD1 (5 bases). The V gene's germline CDR1 is MNHEY and CDR2 SVGAGI. Trimming left V 2 bases short and J 6 bases short, with 19 bases between. The CDR3 is 16 residues long. CDR3 sequence reads: CASSYGRGVVRDGYTF. For the CDR3, the DNA is TGTGCCAGCAGTTACGGCCGGGGGGTGGTTCGTGATGGCTACACCTTC.

The chain has TRBV5-1 and TRBJ1-1; maybe TRBD1 (5 bases). Trimming stripped 6 bases from V and 5 bases from J, with 17 bases between. Germline V CDR1 and CDR2: SGHRS, YFSETQ. The CDR3 spans 14 residues. For the CDR3, the DNA is TGCGCCAGCACCACCGGGGGGGTAGGGACTGAAGCTTTCTTT. This codes for CASTTGGVGTEAFF.

The gene calls are TRBV5-1 and TRBJ2-7, with D perhaps TRBD1 (5 bases). The CDR3 totals 16 residues. V was pared by 2 bases and J by 6 bases, with 21 bases between. Germline V gene sequence: CDR1 SGHRS, CDR2 YFSETQ. DNA for the CDR3: TGCGCCAGCAGCTTAGGAACAGGCCCCTCGGGTCCCGAGCAGTACTTC. It translates to CASSLGTGPSGPEQYF. The complete variable domain, with remaining parts taken from reference TRBV5-1 and TRBJ2-7, reads KAGVTQTPRYLIKTRGQQVTLSCSPISGHRSVSWYQQTPGQGLQFLFEYFSETQRNKGNFPGRFSGRQFSNSRSEMNVSTLELGDSALYLCASSLGTGPSGPEQYFGPGTRLTVT.

The gene calls are TRBV11-3 and TRBJ2-5, with D perhaps assigned TRBD1 or TRBD2 (5 bases each). In germline, CDR1 is SGHNT, CDR2 YENEEA. The germline V and J ends were trimmed by 3 bases and 4 bases, with 12 bases remaining between them. This CDR3 region has 14 residues. CDR3 in DNA: TGTGCCAGCAGCTTTCGAGGGGCTGGAGAGACCCAGTACTTC. Translation: CASSFRGAGETQYF.

The chain combines TRBV13 with TRBJ2-3; D unresolved. The CDR3 runs to 14 residues. Trimming took 5 bases from V and 1 from J, leaving 10 bases between them. Looked up from germline, CDR1 is PRHDT and CDR2 is FYEKMQ (reference sequence). The CDR3 loop is CASSPEIGTDTQYF. CDR3 DNA: TGTGCCAGCAGCCCAGAAATAGGCACAGATACGCAGTATTTT.

This clone came up once. The chain carries TRBV7-2 and TRBJ2-5; 12 bases fit TRBD2. CDR3 length: 16 residues. Trimming took 1 base from V and 5 from J; bases not matched to a gene: 5. Germline lookup yields CDR1 SGHTA and CDR2 FQGNSA. In DNA form, the CDR3 reads TGTGCCAGCAGCTTAGATCTAGCGGGGGGGCCGGAGACCCAGTACTTC. This gives the protein CASSLDLAGGPETQYF.

This chain uses TRBV6-5 with TRBJ1-5, with D maybe TRBD1 (6 bases). The V end was cut by 6 bases, the J end by 7 bases, with 13 bases between. Germline V gene data show CDR1 as MNHEY and CDR2 as SVGAGI. The CDR3 totals 13 residues. The CDR3 reads CASRQGIVQPQHF. In nucleotides, the CDR3 is TGTGCCAGCAGGCAGGGGATCGTGCAGCCCCAGCATTTT.

The chain joins TRBV20-1 to TRBJ2-1; D may correspond to TRBD1 or TRBD2 (5 bases each). Germline-derived CDR1 and CDR2 are DFQATT and SNEGSKA (reference sequence). The CDR3 loop spans 11 amino acids. Trimming pared 3 bases from V and 9 bases from J, leaving 9 bases between. The CDR3 is CSASRGGEQFF. The CDR3 region has the DNA TGCAGTGCTAGCCGTGGGGGTGAGCAGTTCTTC.

The chain employs TRBV4-3 and TRBJ2-7, with 7 bases fitting TRBD1. Germline CDR1 and CDR2: LGHNA and YSLEER. The length of the CDR3 is 16 residues. Trimming took 0 bases from V and 4 from J; bases not matched to a gene: 9. CDR3 bases: TGCGCCAGCAGCCAAGATGTTTGGGACAGTACGTACGAGCAGTACTTC. Protein product: CASSQDVWDSTYEQYF.

This chain links TRBV28 with TRBJ2-3; 9 nucleotides match TRBD1. This CDR3 region has 16 residues. Germline CDR1 reads MDHEN; CDR2 reads SYDVKM. V dropped 6 bases and J dropped 1; count of bases not matched to a gene: 8. The CDR3 DNA follows: TGTGCCAGCAGCCCAGAAAGGACAGGGGGCACAGATACGCAGTATTTT. Protein product: CASSPERTGGTDTQYF.

The gene calls are TRBV10-1 and TRBJ1-1; D is uncertain. The CDR3 contains 15 residues. The germline V and J ends were trimmed by 6 bases and 3 bases, with 17 bases remaining between them. Germline assignment: CDR1 WNHNN and CDR2 SYGVQD (reference sequence). CDR3 nucleotides: TGCGCCAGCAGCCCCCGACGGGGTACGGACACTGAAGCTTTCTTT. Protein product: CASSPRRGTDTEAFF.

This clone was recorded once. This chain connects TRBV19 to TRBJ1-2; possible D gene TRBD1, 5 bases. The CDR3 runs to 15 residues. The V gene's germline CDR1 is LNHDA and CDR2 SQIVND (reference sequence). Trimming pared 0 bases from V and 8 bases from J, leaving 16 bases between. The CDR3 sequence: CASSIDRDGTRGYTF. Written as DNA, the CDR3 is TGTGCCAGTAGTATAGATAGGGACGGTACTCGGGGCTACACCTTC.

The chain employs TRBV7-2 and TRBJ2-4; the D is unclear. V was clipped by 3 bases and J by 0 bases, with 9 bases between them. In germline, CDR1 is SGHTA, CDR2 FQGNSA. The length of the CDR3 is 15 residues. CDR3 sequence: CASSFDTLAKNIQYF. The DNA for the CDR3 is TGTGCCAGCAGCTTTGACACACTAGCCAAAAACATTCAGTACTTC.

This chain links TRBV11-2 with TRBJ2-7; 7 positions agree with TRBD2. The CDR3 totals 15 residues. From germline, CDR1 is SGHAT and CDR2 FQNNGV. V was pared by 3 bases and J by 3 bases, with 8 bases of the junction left unmatched. This CDR3 reads CASSFWDGGGYEQYF. The CDR3 nucleotides are TGTGCCAGCAGCTTCTGGGACGGCGGGGGCTACGAGCAGTACTTC. The complete variable domain, with remaining parts taken from reference TRBV11-2 and TRBJ2-7, reads EAGVAQSPRYKIIEKRQSVAFWCNPISGHATLYWYQQILGQGPKLLIQFQNNGVVDDSQLPKDRFSAERLKGVDSTLKIQPAKLEDSAVYLCASSFWDGGGYEQYFGPGTRLTVT.

The genes are TRBV11-3 and TRBJ2-1; 7 nucleotides line up with TRBD1. V lost 4 bases and J lost 7; bases outside the gene matches: 10. Looked up from germline, CDR1 is SGHNT and CDR2 is YENEEA. This CDR3 has 15 amino acids. The CDR3 loop is CASSSYRDSANEQFF. The CDR3 nucleotides read TGTGCCAGCAGCTCATACAGGGACAGCGCTAATGAGCAGTTCTTC.

V and J are TRBV6-6 and TRBJ1-3; D uncertain. CDR1 and CDR2 from the germline V gene are MNHNY and SVGAGI (reference sequence). The CDR3 length is 14 residues. Trimming cost V 4 bases and J 3 bases, with 10 bases left between them. The CDR3: CASSSTVVGNTIYF. The CDR3 DNA follows: TGTGCCAGCAGTTCCACCGTCGTTGGAAACACCATATATTTT.

This chain connects TRBV7-8 to TRBJ1-1; TRBD1 is a possible D gene (6 bases). The CDR3 extends over 14 amino acids. V was pared by 5 bases and J by 1 base, with 11 bases between. Germline CDR1 reads SGHVS; CDR2 reads FQNEAQ. CDR3 coding DNA: TGTGCCAGCAGCCTCAGGGGTTGGAACACTGAAGCTTTCTTT. This translates into CASSLRGWNTEAFF.

In DNA form, the CDR3 reads TGTGCCAGCAGCGTAGGGGACAGGGGTCCCACTAACTATGGCTACACCTTC. The encoded protein is CASSVGDRGPTNYGYTF. This sequence joins TRBV9 and TRBJ1-2, with 10 nucleotides matching TRBD1. This CDR3 has 17 amino acids. J gave up 0 bases and V 0 bases, and 5 bases lay outside the gene matches. The V gene's germline CDR1 is SGDLS and CDR2 YYNGEE.

V usage is TRBV29-1 and J usage is TRBJ2-1, with D unresolved. This CDR3 is 13 amino acids long. Germline CDR1 and CDR2: SQVTM and ANQGSEA. V was shortened by 3 bases and J by 3 bases, with 9 bases between the two germline ends. CDR3 region: CSVDGLRYNEQFF. Here the CDR3 DNA reads TGCAGCGTTGACGGTCTTCGCTACAATGAGCAGTTCTTC.

The chain has TRBV27 and TRBJ1-5; the match to TRBD1 covers 10 bases. CDR1 is MNHEY, CDR2 SMNVEV, per germline (reference sequence). The CDR3 totals 15 residues. V lost 6 bases to trimming and J lost 7 bases; unmatched junction nucleotides: 9. As DNA, the CDR3 is TGTGCCAGCAGCCGAACGGGACAGGGGCGACAGCCCCAGCATTTT. Protein product: CASSRTGQGRQPQHF.

The gene calls are TRBV25-1 and TRBJ1-3; D not certain. Germline V gene lookup returns CDR1 MGHDK and CDR2 SYGVNS. The CDR3 runs to 16 residues. V was clipped by 5 bases and J by 7 bases, with 21 bases between them. This CDR3 reads CASSQDRSVLSNTIYF. The CDR3 DNA sequence: TGTGCCAGCAGTCAAGATAGGAGCGTTTTGTCCAACACCATATATTTT.

The chain couples TRBV25-1 to TRBJ1-1; D remains ambiguous. Trimming removed 3 bases from V and 2 bases from J, with 13 bases in between. Germline V gene lookup returns CDR1 MGHDK and CDR2 SYGVNS. The CDR3 sequence is 15 residues long. The CDR3 spells CASSDLLGLNTEAFF. CDR3 in DNA: TGTGCCAGCAGTGATCTATTGGGTTTAAACACTGAAGCTTTCTTT. The full variable domain, in which reference TRBV25-1 and TRBJ1-1 provide the parts outside the CDR3, is EADIYQTPRYLVIGTGKKITLECSQTMGHDKMYWYQQDPGMELHLIHYSYGVNSTEKGDLSSESTVSRIRTEHFPLTLESARPSHTSQYLCASSDLLGLNTEAFFGQGTRLTVV.

This chain uses TRBV5-6 with TRBJ1-2; 8 nucleotides agree with TRBD1. Germline values: CDR1 SGHDT, CDR2 YYEEEE. This CDR3 spans 14 amino acids. The J segment lost 6 bases and the V segment lost 0 bases, leaving 4 bases of the junction unmatched. The CDR3 loop is CASSLDPRGHGYTF. The CDR3 nucleotides are TGTGCCAGCAGCTTGGATCCCAGGGGGCATGGCTACACCTTC.